The 27 T cell receptor beta chains in this list originate from one sample, sequenced in a study of early T cells in non-severe SARS-CoV-2 infection. TCRdb reprocessed the 5' RACE reads via MiXCR and lists one record per CDR3 protein. This repertoire shows more than 95,000 distinct CDR3 sequences, around 17% found once; its top ten account for around 1.3%. Sequenced input: whole blood. The receptors come from an adult who was a healthcare worker with PCR-confirmed SARS-CoV-2 infection or an uninfected control (not recorded which).

This clonotype was found a few times. The V call is TRBV11-3, the J call TRBJ1-1; D remains unclear. The V end was cut by 0 bases, the J end by 3 bases, with 8 bases between. Germline CDR1 SGHNT, CDR2 YENEEA. CDR3 size: 14 residues. CDR3 DNA sequence: TGTGCCAGCAGCTTAGATTCATCGGACACTGAAGCTTTCTTT. Its protein product is CASSLDSSDTEAFF.

The table lists this clonotype with many counts. V usage is TRBV5-1 and J usage is TRBJ2-1; TRBD2 matches 9 bases. V gave up 0 bases and J gave up 2 bases; unmatched junction bases: 3. There are 16 residues in the CDR3. CDR1 and CDR2 (germline): SGHRS, YFSETQ. This CDR3 is CASSLGVAGAYNEQFF. The CDR3 DNA reads TGCGCCAGCAGCTTGGGAGTAGCGGGGGCCTACAATGAGCAGTTCTTC.

In its sample, this clonotype was seen a few times. The V gene is TRBV29-1, the J gene TRBJ2-7; perhaps D is TRBD1 or TRBD2 (7 bases each). Germline assignment: CDR1 SQVTM and CDR2 ANQGSEA. The CDR3 extends over 13 amino acids. The ends were cut back, 8 bases at V and 3 bases at J, with 17 bases in the middle. CDR3 sequence: CSTSGGDNYEQYF. CDR3 bases: TGCAGCACATCAGGGGGGGATAACTACGAGCAGTACTTC.

This clonotype was counted only a few times. The CDR3 loop reads CASQSNRDSGNTIYF. CDR3 DNA sequence: TGTGCCAGTCAATCGAACAGGGACTCTGGAAACACCATATATTTT. This sequence joins TRBV18 and TRBJ1-3; D may be TRBD1 (6 bases). The CDR3 has 15 residues. Per the germline V gene, CDR1 is KGHSH and CDR2 is LQKENI. V was trimmed by 9 bases and J by 0 bases, leaving 15 bases between them.

This clonotype was found a few times. The chain has TRBV9 and TRBJ1-3, with D maybe TRBD1 (5 bases). This CDR3 is built from 16 residues. Germline assignment: CDR1 SGDLS and CDR2 YYNGEE. The germline V and J ends were trimmed by 6 bases and 1 base, with 17 bases remaining between them. CDR3 region: CASTSGGASSGNTIYF. In nucleotides, the CDR3 is TGTGCCAGCACCTCCGGAGGGGCGTCTTCTGGAAACACCATATATTTT.

This clonotype has a handful of counts. This chain joins TRBV5-1 and TRBJ2-2, with D possibly matching TRBD2 (5 bases). V lost 1 base to trimming and J lost 7 bases, with 17 bases between them. CDR3 size: 16 residues. The germline gives CDR1 SGHRS, CDR2 YFSETQ. The CDR3 sequence is CASSLTRGLTVGELFF. The DNA for the CDR3 is TGCGCCAGCAGCTTGACAAGAGGGCTGACGGTCGGGGAGCTGTTTTTT.

This clonotype appeared a few times. J is TRBJ2-1 and V is TRBV20-1; TRBD2 aligns across 7 bases. Losses at the gene ends were 5 bases for V and 9 bases for J; bases not matched to a gene: 10. The CDR3 is 13 amino acids. The germline V gene encodes CDR1 DFQATT and CDR2 SNEGSKA (reference sequence). The CDR3 nucleotides read TGCAGTGCTGTACGAACTAGCGATAGTGAGCAGTTCTTC. Translated: CSAVRTSDSEQFF.

The V gene is TRBV6-5, the J gene TRBJ2-2, with a weak D call TRBD1 (5 bases). Trimming shortened V by 0 bases and J by 6 bases, and 14 bases separated the two germline ends. This CDR3 has 16 residues. CDR1 is MNHEY, CDR2 SVGAGI, per germline. CDR3: CASSYSQGPHAGELFF. For the CDR3, the DNA is TGTGCCAGCAGTTACTCGCAGGGCCCCCATGCCGGGGAGCTGTTTTTT.

The V and J genes are TRBV9 and TRBJ2-3; 9 positions agree with TRBD2. J was trimmed by 2 bases and V by 0 bases; bases with no gene match: 13. Germline CDR1 is SGDLS and CDR2 is YYNGEE. The CDR3 runs to 19 residues. In nucleotides, the CDR3 is TGTGCCAGCAGCGTAGCCCAGACACGACTAGCGGATAACACAGATACGCAGTATTTT. Residues: CASSVAQTRLADNTDTQYF.

This chain links TRBV7-8 with TRBJ2-7, with D possibly being TRBD1 (6 bases). Between the trimmed V and J ends, which lost 3 bases and 3 bases, there was a span of 18 bases. CDR1 SGHVS and CDR2 FQNEAQ come from the germline V gene. This CDR3 comprises 16 residues. The CDR3 nucleotides are TGTGCCAGCAGCTTCCGAGAGGGGGATGTGGGCTACGAGCAGTACTTC. Translation: CASSFREGDVGYEQYF.

The V and J genes are TRBV3-1 and TRBJ2-5; D unclear. With 5 bases removed from V and 4 bases from J, the gap between germline ends came to 5 bases. The CDR3 length is 11 residues. CDR1 is LGHDT and CDR2 is YNNKEL in the germline V gene (reference sequence). CDR3 in DNA: TGTGCCAGCAGCTTTATAGAGACCCAGTACTTC. Translating gives CASSFIETQYF.

This clonotype has a count of ten or more. The chain carries TRBV29-1 and TRBJ1-2; no clear D gene. This CDR3 is 10 amino acids long. Germline assignment: CDR1 SQVTM and CDR2 ANQGSEA. The ends were cut back, 6 bases at V and 4 bases at J, with 6 bases in the middle. The CDR3 sequence: CSVATYGYTF. Written as DNA, the CDR3 is TGCAGCGTGGCTACCTATGGCTACACCTTC.

This clonotype occurred a few times. The J gene is TRBJ2-7, the V gene TRBV28; 8 bases agree with TRBD1. The CDR3 covers 19 residues. V was pared by 5 bases and J by 0 bases, with 18 bases of the junction left unmatched. Germline assignment: CDR1 MDHEN and CDR2 SYDVKM. The CDR3 DNA reads TGTGCCAGCAGTCAGGACAGGGTGGTCGAAGGGGGTCCCTCCTACGAGCAGTACTTC. Protein: CASSQDRVVEGGPSYEQYF.

This clonotype came up a few times. This chain uses TRBV2 with TRBJ1-5; D not resolved. The germline CDR1 and CDR2 sequences are SNHLY and FYNNEI. The CDR3 is 14 amino acids. V lost 0 bases, J lost 10 bases, and 13 bases lay in between. CDR3 nucleotides: TGTGCCAGCAGTGAAGCCTCCGGTCCCCTTCCCCAGCATTTT. It yields the protein CASSEASGPLPQHF.

The rearrangement joins TRBV6-5 to TRBJ2-7; 13 bases are a match to TRBD2. The CDR3 covers 16 residues. V shed 6 bases and J 6 bases; nucleotides not matched to a gene: 11. Germline CDR1 MNHEY, CDR2 SVGAGI. CDR3 nucleotide sequence: TGTGCCAGCAGCTCCAGGACTAGCGGGAGCCGGAGCGAGCAGTACTTC. It specifies CASSSRTSGSRSEQYF.

This clonotype came up a few times. The V gene is TRBV11-2, the J gene TRBJ2-2; 10 positions match TRBD2. Looked up from germline, CDR1 is SGHAT and CDR2 is FQNNGV. The CDR3 totals 14 residues. V shed 6 bases and J 4 bases; nucleotides not matched to a gene: 2. The CDR3 DNA follows: TGTGCCAGCAGATGGACTAGCGGCACCGGGGAGCTGTTTTTT. It codes for CASRWTSGTGELFF. The whole variable domain, filled in from reference TRBV11-2 and TRBJ2-2, reads EAGVAQSPRYKIIEKRQSVAFWCNPISGHATLYWYQQILGQGPKLLIQFQNNGVVDDSQLPKDRFSAERLKGVDSTLKIQPAKLEDSAVYLCASRWTSGTGELFFGEGSRLTVL.

The rearrangement links TRBV5-6 to TRBJ2-1; a weak D match, TRBD1 (6 bases). Trimming took off 4 bases at V and 6 bases at J, with 11 bases between the two ends. CDR3 size: 13 residues. Germline V gene lookup returns CDR1 SGHDT and CDR2 YYEEEE. The CDR3 region has the DNA TGTGCCAGCAGCCGAGGACAGCGCAATGAGCAGTTCTTC. It translates to CASSRGQRNEQFF.

This clonotype was counted a few times. In DNA, the CDR3 is TGCGCCAGCAGCTCAGAACCGGGACAGGGCCACAATGAGCAGTTCTTC. Amino acids: CASSSEPGQGHNEQFF. The chain carries TRBV5-1 and TRBJ2-1; 9 bases match TRBD1. CDR1 SGHRS and CDR2 YFSETQ come from the germline V gene. Germline trimming cut 3 bases from V and 5 bases from J; bases unmatched to any gene: 9. This CDR3 contains 16 residues. Together with reference TRBV5-1 and TRBJ2-1, the CDR3 gives the full variable domain: KAGVTQTPRYLIKTRGQQVTLSCSPISGHRSVSWYQQTPGQGLQFLFEYFSETQRNKGNFPGRFSGRQFSNSRSEMNVSTLELGDSALYLCASSSEPGQGHNEQFFGPGTRLTVL.

In its sample, this clonotype was seen a few times. V and J are TRBV27 and TRBJ1-4; D gene uncertain. The CDR3 loop spans 15 amino acids. The V end was cut by 4 bases, the J end by 2 bases, with 11 bases between. Germline assignment: CDR1 MNHEY and CDR2 SMNVEV (reference sequence). CDR3 coding DNA: TGTGCCAGCAGTTCGTCGTGGGCGACTAATGAAAAACTGTTTTTT. Protein product: CASSSSWATNEKLFF.

The chain couples TRBV28 to TRBJ2-1, with 9 bases that match TRBD2. The CDR3 runs to 17 residues. Looked up from germline, CDR1 is MDHEN and CDR2 is SYDVKM. V shed 2 bases and J 7 bases; nucleotides not matched to a gene: 12. CDR3 residues: CASSLSNRLAGRNEQFF. The DNA for the CDR3 is TGTGCCAGCAGTTTAAGCAATCGGCTAGCGGGGAGGAATGAGCAGTTCTTC.

The chain is built from TRBV12-3 or TRBV12-4 and TRBJ2-5, with D tentatively TRBD1 (6 bases). Trimming pared 8 bases from V and 1 base from J, leaving 14 bases between. This CDR3 region has 14 residues. CDR3 bases: TGTGCCAGCGCCCGCGGACAGTCCCAAGAGACCCAGTACTTC. This translates into CASARGQSQETQYF.

The chain employs TRBV28 and TRBJ1-1, with unresolved D. The germline gives CDR1 MDHEN, CDR2 SYDVKM. V was trimmed by 1 base and J by 1 base, leaving 7 bases between them. This CDR3 comprises 14 residues. The CDR3 sequence: CASSLFIENTEAFF. The CDR3 DNA sequence: TGTGCCAGCAGTTTATTCATCGAGAACACTGAAGCTTTCTTT.

This clonotype came up a few times. The chain has TRBV28 and TRBJ1-2; D gene ambiguous. Trimming took 2 bases from V and 3 from J, leaving 7 bases between them. The length of the CDR3 is 13 residues. From germline, CDR1 is MDHEN and CDR2 SYDVKM. CDR3 bases: TGTGCCAGCAGTTTAGGGGTTGACTATGGCTACACCTTC. It yields the protein CASSLGVDYGYTF.

This clonotype was recorded a few times. J is TRBJ1-1 and V is TRBV6-2 or TRBV6-3; maybe TRBD1 (6 bases). V lost 5 bases and J 5 bases, leaving 18 bases between the germline ends. This CDR3 region has 15 residues. Germline loops: CDR1 MNHEY, CDR2 SVGEGT. This CDR3 reads CASSPSGRGGTEAFF. CDR3 DNA: TGTGCCAGCAGTCCGTCGGGCAGGGGAGGAACTGAAGCTTTCTTT.

CDR3 bases: TGTGCCAGCAGCTTCAAGCGACAGGGGCTTCGGAACGAGCAGTACTTC. Translation gives CASSFKRQGLRNEQYF. The chain carries TRBV28 and TRBJ2-7; TRBD1 matches 8 bases. There are 16 residues in the CDR3. CDR1 and CDR2 (germline): MDHEN, SYDVKM. J was trimmed by 5 bases and V by 6 bases; bases with no gene match: 15.

The V and J genes are TRBV2 and TRBJ2-7; D perhaps matches TRBD1 (6 bases). This CDR3 is built from 16 residues. Germline V gives CDR1 SNHLY, CDR2 FYNNEI. With 4 bases removed from V and 5 bases from J, the gap between germline ends came to 21 bases. CDR3 region: CASSGRTVRFLNEQYF. The CDR3, as DNA: TGTGCCAGCAGTGGGCGGACAGTTCGTTTTTTGAACGAGCAGTACTTC. Supplemented by reference TRBV2 and TRBJ2-7, the full variable domain reads EPEVTQTPSHQVTQMGQEVILRCVPISNHLYFYWYRQILGQKVEFLVSFYNNEISEKSEIFDDQFSVERPDGSNFTLKIRSTKLEDSAMYFCASSGRTVRFLNEQYFGPGTRLTVT.

This clonotype has more than one count but fewer than ten. The V and J genes are TRBV11-2 and TRBJ2-2; 8 bases match TRBD2. CDR3 length: 15 residues. J lost 4 bases, V lost 5 bases, and 6 bases had no gene match. From germline, CDR1 is SGHAT and CDR2 FQNNGV. The CDR3 spells CASSKERGRTGELFF. The CDR3, as DNA: TGTGCCAGCAGCAAAGAGCGGGGGCGCACCGGGGAGCTGTTTTTT.